The T cell receptor (beta chain) under discussion was sequenced for a study of blood T cells in healthy people across ages. Study context: About one barcoded beta molecule per two T cells was the capture yield of template switching.

This clonotype was detected only a few times. The CDR3 is 17 amino acids. Between the trimmed V and J ends, which lost 5 bases and 5 bases, there was a span of 23 bases. The germline gives CDR1 MDHEN, CDR2 SYDVKM. For the second PCR, which ran for roughly 6 to 11 cycles, a sample-barcoded 5' primer and a J-beta primer mix were used. TCRdb re-called the 5' RACE reads through MiXCR, storing one row per CDR3 protein. In the table there are about 800,000 distinct CDR3 sequences, roughly 64% of which are singletons. This clonotype was sampled from a young man in good health. The chain recombines TRBV28 with TRBJ2-3; D tentatively reads TRBD1 or TRBD2 (6 bases each). Input material: blood. CDR3 residues: CASSPSRGAAIVDTQYF. The CDR3 DNA is TGTGCCAGCAGTCCCTCGAGGGGGGCGGCGATCGTAGATACGCAGTATTTT.